Presented here are 15 T cell receptor beta chains from one specimen sequenced in a study of cytomegalovirus exposure and HLA in healthy donors (dated by TCRdb to between 2016 and 2019). The library was built by means of the immunoSEQ multiplex PCR assay. For the multiplex PCR, a mixture combining 60 forward primers for TCR Vbeta segments and 13 reverse primers for TCR Jbeta segments was used. TCRdb took over this immuneACCESS table, retaining in-frame rearrangements with V and J assigned. Such tables are incomplete; in checked studies, under half of the missing clones stem from an unresolved V gene, and the remainder is unexplained. In this sample the table shows just over 150,000 clones, roughly 90% of which occur a single time. The top ten hold roughly 1.8% of the sample. What was sequenced was PBMCs. All receptors come from a woman aged 18 to 35 in good health and CMV-seronegative.

This clone occurred a few times. The rearrangement links TRBV30 to TRBJ1-1; D is perhaps TRBD1 (6 bases). V was cut by 5 bases and J by 1 base, with 11 bases left in between. This CDR3 region has 13 residues. CDR1 is GTSNPN and CDR2 is SVGIG in the germline V gene (reference sequence). In nucleotides, the CDR3 is TGTGCCTGGTCAGGACAGCCGAACACTGAAGCTTTCTTT. Translated, it gives CAWSGQPNTEAFF.

The J gene is TRBJ2-7, the V gene TRBV7-3; 7 bases fit TRBD2. Per germline, CDR1 SGHTA and CDR2 FQGTGA. Trimming removed 2 bases from V and 3 bases from J; junction bases left unmatched: 7. The CDR3 extends over 15 amino acids. Here the CDR3 DNA reads TGTGCCAGCAGCTTAGGGGTTGGGGAGGGCTACGAGCAGTACTTC. Translated: CASSLGVGEGYEQYF.

The genes are TRBV28 and TRBJ1-4; the D gene is possibly TRBD1 (6 bases). The germline gives CDR1 MDHEN, CDR2 SYDVKM. This CDR3 contains 12 residues. Trimming cost V 6 bases and J 7 bases, with 9 bases left between them. CDR3 sequence reads: CASSQDSEKLFF. The CDR3 DNA is TGTGCCAGCAGCCAGGACAGTGAAAAACTGTTTTTT.

The chain joins TRBV6-5 to TRBJ1-1; D uncertain. V was shortened by 4 bases and J by 7 bases, with 7 bases between the two germline ends. CDR1 and CDR2 from the germline V gene are MNHEY and SVGAGI. The CDR3 totals 11 residues. CDR3 region: CASSWADEAFF. The CDR3 nucleotides are TGTGCCAGCAGTTGGGCTGATGAAGCTTTCTTT.

The rearrangement joins TRBV6-5 to TRBJ1-2; TRBD1 might be the D (5 bases). Trimming took 8 bases from V and 0 from J, leaving 16 bases between them. In germline, CDR1 is MNHEY, CDR2 SVGAGI. The CDR3 length is 15 residues. The CDR3 DNA is TGTGCCAGCGTCGGGGGAAAAGACGCTAACTATGGCTACACCTTC. Translated, it gives CASVGGKDANYGYTF.

The chain combines TRBV7-9 with TRBJ2-7; 7 nucleotides agree with TRBD1. This CDR3 has 16 amino acids. The V gene's germline CDR1 is SEHNR and CDR2 FQNEAQ (reference sequence). V lost 0 bases, J lost 5 bases, and 10 bases stayed unmatched. In nucleotides, the CDR3 is TGTGCCAGCAGCTTAGCTTATACCAGGGGGATGGACGAGCAGTACTTC. It encodes CASSLAYTRGMDEQYF.

The chain couples TRBV7-9 to TRBJ2-1; the D is unclear. The V end was cut by 4 bases, the J end by 9 bases, with 10 bases between. Germline assignment: CDR1 SEHNR and CDR2 FQNEAQ (reference sequence). The CDR3 runs 12 residues. This CDR3 is CASSSPRLEQFF. CDR3 nucleotides: TGTGCCAGCAGCTCCCCGCGGCTTGAGCAGTTCTTC.

Note on this clone: This sample includes further DNA sequences coding for the same CDR3. The rearrangement uses TRBV2 and TRBJ2-3, with 8 bases fitting TRBD2. Trimming removed 5 bases from V and 4 bases from J; junction bases left unmatched: 11. This CDR3 has 16 amino acids. Germline-derived CDR1 and CDR2 are SNHLY and FYNNEI. This CDR3 is CASSLRAGLVADTQYF. The CDR3 region has the DNA TGTGCCAGCAGTCTAAGGGCGGGACTAGTCGCAGATACGCAGTATTTT.

This clone was counted a single time. The chain couples TRBV30 to TRBJ2-3; TRBD2 matches at 10 bases. This CDR3 is 14 amino acids long. Trimming cost V 4 bases and J 5 bases; bases outside gene matches: 6. The germline V gene has CDR1 GTSNPN and CDR2 SVGIG (reference sequence). CDR3 loop: CAWTESGGVDTQYF. The DNA for the CDR3 is TGTGCCTGGACTGAGAGCGGGGGGGTAGATACGCAGTATTTT.

The rearrangement uses TRBV15 and TRBJ2-7, with 9 bases aligning to TRBD2. The CDR3 is 16 residues long. Germline CDR1 and CDR2: LNHNV and YYDKDF (reference sequence). V trimming: 0 bases; J trimming: 3 bases; junction bases outside the gene matches: 6. The CDR3 protein is CATSRDLLAGYYEQYF. The DNA for the CDR3 is TGTGCCACCAGCAGAGATCTGCTAGCGGGATACTACGAGCAGTACTTC.

This chain connects TRBV27 to TRBJ2-4; maybe TRBD2 (5 bases). Trimming took 8 bases from V and 4 from J, leaving 12 bases between them. The CDR3 contains 13 residues. CDR1 is MNHEY and CDR2 is SMNVEV in the germline V gene (reference sequence). In nucleotides, the CDR3 is TGTGCCAGCGGTGTTCGGGGAAAAAACATTCAGTACTTC. It yields the protein CASGVRGKNIQYF.

The V gene is TRBV7-9, the J gene TRBJ1-3; 9 nucleotides align to TRBD1. Germline CDR1 reads SEHNR; CDR2 reads FQNEAQ (reference sequence). J gave up 8 bases and V 4 bases, and 9 bases lay outside the gene matches. The CDR3 runs to 15 residues. CDR3 in DNA: TGTGCCAGCAGCTCCACTGACAGGGGGATTGACACCATATATTTT. This codes for CASSSTDRGIDTIYF.

This chain connects TRBV5-6 to TRBJ2-5; possible D gene TRBD2, 6 bases. Germline V gene data show CDR1 as SGHDT and CDR2 as YYEEEE. The CDR3 length is 15 residues. V was cut by 0 bases and J by 3 bases, with 12 bases left in between. The CDR3 DNA reads as TGTGCCAGCAGCTTGGATCCGGGAGTCGAAGAGACCCAGTACTTC. Translated: CASSLDPGVEETQYF.

The chain is built from TRBV28 and TRBJ2-2; 8 bases match TRBD1. In germline, CDR1 is MDHEN, CDR2 SYDVKM. The CDR3 totals 13 residues. In DNA, the CDR3 is TGTGCATCAGGACAGGGAAACACCGGGGAGCTGTTTTTT. Translating it yields CASGQGNTGELFF.

The chain recombines TRBV5-1 with TRBJ1-6, with 8 bases lining up with TRBD1. This CDR3 contains 16 residues. Germline V gene sequence: CDR1 SGHRS, CDR2 YFSETQ. Trimming removed 2 bases from V and 5 bases from J; junction bases left unmatched: 6. CDR3 residues: CASSFRAGQDNSPLHF. The CDR3 nucleotides read TGCGCCAGCAGCTTCCGTGCGGGACAGGATAATTCACCCCTCCACTTT.